This T cell receptor beta chain originates from a study of blood T cell repertoires in COVID-19. TCRdb keeps only in-frame clones here, not all; method: immunoSEQ multiplex PCR. The table has 53,000 or so clones, about 80% seen once. CDR1 is MNHEY and CDR2 is SVGAGI in the germline V gene. Unmatched junction bases numbered 6, after V lost 6 bases and J lost 3 bases. The CDR3 has 15 amino acids. Sequenced material: peripheral blood. The sequence was collected from a man aged 55 to 70 with acute or convalescent COVID-19. This chain joins TRBV6-5 and TRBJ2-1; 9 bases match TRBD1. CDR3 residues: CASRRGQGGYNEQFF. CDR3 bases: TGTGCCAGCAGACGGGGACAGGGAGGCTACAATGAGCAGTTCTTC.